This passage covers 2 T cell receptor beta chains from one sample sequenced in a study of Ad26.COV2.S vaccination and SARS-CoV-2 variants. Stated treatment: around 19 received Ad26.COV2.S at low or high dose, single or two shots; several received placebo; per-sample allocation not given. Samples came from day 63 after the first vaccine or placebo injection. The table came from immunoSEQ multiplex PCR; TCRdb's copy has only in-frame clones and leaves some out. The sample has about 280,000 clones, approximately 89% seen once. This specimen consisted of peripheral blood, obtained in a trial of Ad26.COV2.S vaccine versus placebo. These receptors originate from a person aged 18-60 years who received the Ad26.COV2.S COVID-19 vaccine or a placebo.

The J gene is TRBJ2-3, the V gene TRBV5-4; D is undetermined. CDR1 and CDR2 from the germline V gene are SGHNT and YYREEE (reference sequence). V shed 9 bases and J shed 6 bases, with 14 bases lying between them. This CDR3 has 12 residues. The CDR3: CAIISVADTQYF. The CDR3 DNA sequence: TGTGCCATTATCAGCGTGGCGGATACGCAGTATTTT.

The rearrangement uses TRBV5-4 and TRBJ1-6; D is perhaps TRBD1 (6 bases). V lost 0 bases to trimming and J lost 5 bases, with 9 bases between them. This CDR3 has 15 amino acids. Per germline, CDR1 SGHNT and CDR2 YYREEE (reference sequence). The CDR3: CASSLGDNNNSPLHF. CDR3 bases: TGTGCCAGCAGCTTGGGGGACAATAATAATTCACCCCTCCACTTT.